Each of the 13 T cell receptor beta chains below was sequenced from the same sample in a study of shared clonotypes between healthy human individuals. The naive CD8 subset, CD45RO-negative cells positively selected for CCR7, excluded terminally differentiated effector memory CD45RA+ cells. Method: immunoSEQ multiplex PCR; TCRdb's copy keeps in-frame clones and lacks some. The table has 450,000 to 700,000 clones, around 95% seen once. Sequencing was done on a sample of naive CD8+ T cells sorted from blood. These receptor sequences come from a woman between 25 and 40 years old in good health.

Only one count was recorded for this clone. The rearrangement uses TRBV7-9 and TRBJ1-2; D not resolved. V lost 5 bases to trimming and J lost 2 bases, with 15 bases between them. CDR1 SEHNR and CDR2 FQNEAQ come from the germline V gene (reference sequence). This CDR3 has 15 amino acids. The CDR3 is CASSPRLQKNYGYTF. The DNA for the CDR3 is TGTGCCAGCAGCCCCAGACTACAGAAGAACTATGGCTACACCTTC.

The chain employs TRBV9 and TRBJ1-2; unclear D gene. The CDR3 sequence is 14 residues long. Germline assignment: CDR1 SGDLS and CDR2 YYNGEE. V was trimmed by 4 bases and J by 3 bases, leaving 13 bases between them. CDR3 sequence reads: CASSKTGSDYGYTF. The CDR3, as DNA: TGTGCCAGCAGCAAGACGGGCAGCGACTATGGCTACACCTTC.

The genes are TRBV2 and TRBJ2-7, with unresolved D. Trimming cost V 5 bases and J 0 bases, with 11 bases left between them. CDR1 and CDR2 from the germline V gene are SNHLY and FYNNEI. The CDR3 contains 14 residues. The CDR3 nucleotides read TGTGCCAGCAGTCCTAAGTTAAGCTCCTACGAGCAGTACTTC. This gives the protein CASSPKLSSYEQYF.

The chain is built from TRBV19 and TRBJ1-1; no firm D call. Trimming took 1 base from V and 3 from J, leaving 15 bases between them. In germline, CDR1 is LNHDA, CDR2 SQIVND (reference sequence). This CDR3 has 16 amino acids. CDR3 region: CASSIGDPGFHTEAFF. Here the CDR3 DNA reads TGTGCCAGTAGTATAGGCGATCCCGGATTTCACACTGAAGCTTTCTTT.

J is TRBJ2-7 and V is TRBV28; 7 bases align to TRBD2. The V segment lost 5 bases and the J segment 3 bases; nucleotides outside the gene matches: 4. CDR3 length: 13 amino acids. Germline CDR1 MDHEN, CDR2 SYDVKM. The CDR3 DNA reads TGTGCCAGCAGTGGCGGGGGAAACTACGAGCAGTACTTC. Translated: CASSGGGNYEQYF.

The J gene is TRBJ2-1, the V gene TRBV27; the D gene could be TRBD1 or TRBD2 (5 bases each). The germline V and J ends were trimmed by 3 bases and 6 bases, with 12 bases remaining between them. Germline CDR1 reads MNHEY; CDR2 reads SMNVEV (reference sequence). This CDR3 has 14 amino acids. CDR3 in amino acids: CASSLGPGFNEQFF. In nucleotides, the CDR3 is TGTGCCAGCAGTTTGGGGCCGGGATTCAATGAGCAGTTCTTC.

The DNA for the CDR3 is TGTGCCAGCTTAGGGACGGTGCGTAATGAGCAGTTCTTC. It specifies CASLGTVRNEQFF. The chain is built from TRBV18 and TRBJ2-1; D assignment may be TRBD1 or TRBD2 (5 bases each). V lost 7 bases to trimming and J lost 7 bases, with 14 bases between them. Germline assignment: CDR1 KGHSH and CDR2 LQKENI. CDR3 size: 13 residues.

V is TRBV5-1 and J is TRBJ1-5; D gene unclear. The CDR3 runs to 15 residues. Germline V CDR1 and CDR2: SGHRS, YFSETQ. The V end was cut by 0 bases, the J end by 1 base, with 8 bases between. CDR3 nucleotides: TGCGCCAGCAGCTTGGGTGTGACGAGCAATCAGCCCCAGCATTTT. Its translation is CASSLGVTSNQPQHF.

V is TRBV11-2 and J is TRBJ2-7; D is unresolved. CDR1 and CDR2 (germline): SGHAT, FQNNGV. V was pared by 2 bases and J by 7 bases, with 9 bases between. This CDR3 has 12 residues. The CDR3 DNA is TGTGCCAGCAGCTTATCTCCCCGAGAGCAGTACTTC. Its protein product is CASSLSPREQYF.

The gene calls are TRBV14 and TRBJ2-7, with a possible D match to TRBD1 (5 bases). The CDR3 contains 14 residues. Germline V gene lookup returns CDR1 SGHDN and CDR2 FVKESK. Trimming stripped 0 bases from V and 7 bases from J, with 13 bases between. The CDR3 DNA reads TGTGCCAGCAGCCAAGATGCAGGGCTGTGGGAGCAGTACTTC. Its translation is CASSQDAGLWEQYF.

V is TRBV27 and J is TRBJ2-7; maybe TRBD1 (6 bases). The V end lost 5 bases, the J end lost 2 bases, and 16 bases lay between the germline ends. The CDR3 runs 15 residues. Looked up from germline, CDR1 is MNHEY and CDR2 is SMNVEV (reference sequence). For the CDR3, the DNA is TGTGCCAGCAGTCACCTCCCGGGACAAACCTACGAGCAGTACTTC. It translates to CASSHLPGQTYEQYF.

Regarding this clone: Other DNA sequences of this sample code for an identical CDR3. The rearrangement joins TRBV7-9 to TRBJ2-1; no definite D call. CDR1 is SEHNR, CDR2 FQNEAQ, per germline (reference sequence). The ends were cut back, 1 base at V and 3 bases at J, with 7 bases in the middle. This CDR3 contains 14 residues. CDR3 sequence: CASSLGGNYNEQFF. The CDR3 nucleotides are TGTGCCAGCAGCTTAGGCGGAAACTACAATGAGCAGTTCTTC. Filled out from reference TRBV7-9 and TRBJ2-1, the complete variable domain reads DTGVSQNPRHKITKRGQNVTFRCDPISEHNRLYWYRQTLGQGPEFLTYFQNEAQLEKSRLLSDRFSAERPKGSFSTLEIQRTEQGDSAMYLCASSLGGNYNEQFFGPGTRLTVL.

This chain uses TRBV5-8 with TRBJ1-2, with D perhaps TRBD1 (5 bases). V shed 2 bases and J shed 7 bases, with 9 bases lying between them. Germline values: CDR1 SGHTS, CDR2 YDEGEE. The CDR3 extends over 12 amino acids. The CDR3 DNA reads as TGTGCCAGCAGCTTCGGGACTGGTGGCTACACCTTC. Its protein is CASSFGTGGYTF.